Below are 20 T cell receptor beta chains sequenced from a single sample in a study of post-analysis software for immune sequencing data. The study's findings and limits: Four to six TRBV segments were more frequent in patients than controls; TRBV5-6, TRBV5-1 and TRBV20-1 belonged to this group.

No antigen has been identified for these receptors. Sequencing libraries made from TCR beta cDNA carried unique molecular identifiers. MiXCR, applied by TCRdb to the PCR reads, yields one record per CDR3 protein. Of approximately 360,000 distinct CDR3 sequences in the sample, less than 40% were seen once. The specimen sequenced was blood. The receptors stem from a girl aged 10-17 years with multiple sclerosis.

In its sample, this clonotype was seen a few times. The DNA for the CDR3 is TGTGCCATCAGTGAGTCAACAGGGGGACTGGGTTGGGAGACCCAGTACTTC. It translates to CAISESTGGLGWETQYF. The chain couples TRBV10-3 to TRBJ2-5; 8 bases match TRBD1. The junction had 11 bases not matched to a gene; V was cut back by 0 bases and J by 5 bases. The germline V gene has CDR1 ENHRY and CDR2 SYGVKD. This CDR3 is 17 amino acids long.

The rearrangement uses TRBV7-2 and TRBJ1-6; D is unclear. With 5 bases removed from V and 10 bases from J, the gap between germline ends came to 12 bases. Germline CDR1 reads SGHTA; CDR2 reads FQGNSA. This CDR3 spans 13 amino acids. For the CDR3, the DNA is TGTGCCAGCAGCCCGCAGGACGAGTCACCCCTCCACTTT. Amino acid sequence: CASSPQDESPLHF.

The chain joins TRBV7-9 to TRBJ2-5; tentatively, D is TRBD2 (6 bases). The CDR3 runs to 15 residues. Trimming cost V 5 bases and J 4 bases, with 17 bases left between them. In germline, CDR1 is SEHNR, CDR2 FQNEAQ (reference sequence). CDR3 coding DNA: TGTGCCAGCAGCGACGGAGGGCAGTGGGGAGAGACCCAGTACTTC. Encoded protein: CASSDGGQWGETQYF.

Of note for this clonotype: A read error may be the cause here, since a much bigger clone is one base away. The CDR3 is CASSSGGMTYNEQYF. In nucleotides, the CDR3 is TGCGCCAGCAGCTCGGGCGGGATGACCTACAATGAGCAGTACTTC. The V gene is TRBV5-1, the J gene TRBJ2-5; possible D gene TRBD2, 6 bases. Germline V gene sequence: CDR1 SGHRS, CDR2 YFSETQ. The CDR3 is 15 amino acids. V shed 3 bases and J shed 11 bases, with 23 bases lying between them.

The rearrangement links TRBV15 to TRBJ2-1; 8 bases are a match to TRBD2. The CDR3 covers 15 residues. V shed 6 bases, J shed 2 bases, and the junction held 6 bases outside the gene matches. Germline values: CDR1 LNHNV, CDR2 YYDKDF (reference sequence). For the CDR3, the DNA is TGTGCCACCAGGATGGACGGGGGGGCCTACAATGAGCAGTTCTTC. Residues: CATRMDGGAYNEQFF.

The J gene is TRBJ2-7, the V gene TRBV27; D is possibly TRBD2 (6 bases). CDR3 length: 16 amino acids. Germline lookup yields CDR1 MNHEY and CDR2 SMNVEV (reference sequence). Trimming removed 3 bases from V and 1 base from J, with 16 bases in between. The CDR3 nucleotides read TGTGCCAGCAGTTTGAGCCCGGGACTCGTTTCCTACGAGCAGTACTTC. Its protein product is CASSLSPGLVSYEQYF.

The chain couples TRBV4-1 to TRBJ2-7; no definite D call. CDR1 MGHRA and CDR2 YSYEKL come from the germline V gene. V lost 2 bases to trimming and J lost 2 bases, with 10 bases between them. CDR3 length: 14 residues. The CDR3 reads CASSQQPGPYEQYF. As DNA, the CDR3 is TGCGCCAGCAGCCAACAACCGGGTCCCTACGAGCAGTACTTC.

This clonotype was counted once. This may stem from a read error, because a much larger clone lies one nucleotide away. In nucleotides, the CDR3 is TGCGCCAGCACCGAGAGTGGGGGGGCCCAGCATTTT. Encoded protein: CASTESGGAQHF. The chain recombines TRBV5-1 with TRBJ1-5; possibly TRBD1 for D (5 bases). Looked up from germline, CDR1 is SGHRS and CDR2 is YFSETQ. The CDR3 runs 12 residues. V dropped 6 bases and J dropped 11 bases, with 15 bases sitting between them.

The J gene is TRBJ1-1, the V gene TRBV12-3 or TRBV12-4; D possibly corresponds to TRBD1 (5 bases). Trimming shortened V by 6 bases and J by 2 bases, and 16 bases separated the two germline ends. The CDR3 totals 15 residues. CDR3 loop: CASRPREALNTEAFF. DNA of the CDR3: TGTGCCAGCAGACCCAGGGAGGCCTTAAACACTGAAGCTTTCTTT.

In DNA, the CDR3 is TGTGCCAGCAGCTTGGAGGGGAATGGGGAGACCCAGTACTTC. This encodes CASSLEGNGETQYF. J is TRBJ2-5 and V is TRBV7-6; TRBD2 is a possible D gene (6 bases). The CDR3 consists of 14 residues. V gave up 3 bases and J gave up 5 bases, with 13 bases separating them. CDR1 and CDR2 (germline): SGHVS, FNYEAQ.

The rearrangement joins TRBV12-3 or TRBV12-4 to TRBJ2-5, with TRBD2 matching 9 bases. Unmatched junction bases numbered 2, after V lost 6 bases and J lost 3 bases. The CDR3 is 13 residues long. CDR3 in amino acids: CASRRLAEETQYF. CDR3 sequence (DNA): TGTGCCAGCAGGAGACTAGCGGAAGAGACCCAGTACTTC.

The chain recombines TRBV10-3 with TRBJ2-1, with a possible D match to TRBD2 (5 bases). The CDR3 length is 12 residues. With 4 bases removed from V and 8 bases from J, the gap between germline ends came to 9 bases. From germline, CDR1 is ENHRY and CDR2 SYGVKD. CDR3 in DNA: TGTGCCATCAGTGTAGCTAGCCATGAGCAGTTCTTC. Translated: CAISVASHEQFF.

The sample holds a few counts of this clonotype. The chain joins TRBV4-1 to TRBJ1-6, with D possibly matching TRBD1 (6 bases). V dropped 3 bases and J dropped 6 bases, with 12 bases sitting between them. Germline CDR1 is MGHRA and CDR2 is YSYEKL. CDR3 length equals 15 residues. The chain's CDR3 is CASSHPGVGNSPLHF. CDR3 bases: TGCGCCAGCAGCCACCCAGGGGTTGGTAATTCACCCCTCCACTTT.

The V gene is TRBV20-1, the J gene TRBJ2-3; 9 nucleotides line up with TRBD2. This CDR3 is 16 amino acids long. The germline gives CDR1 DFQATT, CDR2 SNEGSKA (reference sequence). The V segment lost 4 bases and the J segment 4 bases; nucleotides outside the gene matches: 12. CDR3 coding DNA: TGCAGTGCTAATTCACCGGGACTAGCTTTCGCAGATACGCAGTATTTT. This translates into CSANSPGLAFADTQYF.

This clonotype was seen a few times. The chain employs TRBV5-1 and TRBJ2-1, with D hard to call. Trimming took 0 bases from V and 9 from J, leaving 13 bases between them. The germline V gene has CDR1 SGHRS and CDR2 YFSETQ. The CDR3 sequence is 14 residues long. CDR3 DNA sequence: TGCGCCAGCAGCTTGGTCGGATCTGGTGGTGAGCAGTTCTTC. It codes for CASSLVGSGGEQFF.

This clonotype has more than one count but fewer than ten. The V gene is TRBV6-5, the J gene TRBJ1-6; D may be TRBD1 (5 bases). V was cut by 2 bases and J by 7 bases, with 9 bases left in between. In germline, CDR1 is MNHEY, CDR2 SVGAGI. This CDR3 has 14 amino acids. The CDR3 protein is CASSYPGPNSPLHF. CDR3 nucleotides: TGTGCCAGCAGTTACCCGGGACCGAATTCACCCCTCCACTTT.

This clonotype was detected only a few times. CDR3 DNA: TGCAGTGCTCCGACTAGCCACACAGATACGCAGTATTTT. Its translation is CSAPTSHTDTQYF. The rearrangement uses TRBV20-1 and TRBJ2-3, with TRBD2 matching 7 bases. The CDR3 consists of 13 residues. From germline, CDR1 is DFQATT and CDR2 SNEGSKA (reference sequence). The V gene end was trimmed by 5 bases and the J gene end by 2 bases; junction bases not matched to a gene: 4.

The CDR3 spells CASSWGAHSPLHF. The CDR3 nucleotides read TGTGCCAGCAGTTGGGGGGCCCATTCACCCCTCCACTTT. This sequence joins TRBV27 and TRBJ1-6; TRBD1 might be the D (6 bases). Germline V gene sequence: CDR1 MNHEY, CDR2 SMNVEV (reference sequence). Trimming shortened V by 4 bases and J by 8 bases, and 9 bases separated the two germline ends. This CDR3 has 13 residues.

The rearrangement joins TRBV28 to TRBJ2-1; 7 bases fit TRBD2. CDR3 length: 15 amino acids. Germline assignment: CDR1 MDHEN and CDR2 SYDVKM. Trimming cost V 3 bases and J 2 bases; bases outside gene matches: 4. The CDR3 nucleotides read TGTGCCAGCAGTTTTGATGGACTAGCCTACAATGAGCAGTTCTTC. This sequence encodes CASSFDGLAYNEQFF.

The chain couples TRBV11-2 to TRBJ2-6; tentative D call: TRBD1 (6 bases). V was trimmed by 8 bases and J by 4 bases, leaving 15 bases between them. Germline CDR1 is SGHAT and CDR2 is FQNNGV. The CDR3 is 15 residues long. CDR3 protein: CASFYRASGANVLTF. The CDR3 DNA reads as TGTGCCAGCTTCTACAGGGCGTCCGGGGCCAACGTCCTGACTTTC.